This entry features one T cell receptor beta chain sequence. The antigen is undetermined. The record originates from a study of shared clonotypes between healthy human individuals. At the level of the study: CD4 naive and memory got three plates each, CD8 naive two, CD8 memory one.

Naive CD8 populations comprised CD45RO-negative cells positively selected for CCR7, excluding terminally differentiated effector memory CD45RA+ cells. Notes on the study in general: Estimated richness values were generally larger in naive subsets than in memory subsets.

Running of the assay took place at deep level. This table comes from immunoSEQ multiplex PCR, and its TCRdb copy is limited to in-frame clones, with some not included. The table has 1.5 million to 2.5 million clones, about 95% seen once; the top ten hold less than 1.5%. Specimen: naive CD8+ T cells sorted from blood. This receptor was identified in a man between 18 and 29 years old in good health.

CDR3 amino acids: CASSLDGENTEAFF. The CDR3 region has the DNA TGTGCCAGCAGTTTAGACGGTGAGAACACTGAAGCTTTCTTT. The V call is TRBV27, the J call TRBJ1-1; D gene uncertain. Germline CDR1 and CDR2: MNHEY and SMNVEV (reference sequence). V lost 2 bases and J lost 1, with 8 bases in between. CDR3 length: 14 residues.